A single sample gave rise to the 6 T cell receptor beta chains below, sequenced in a study of OX40 agonist ivuxolimab in advanced cancers. Sequencing used immunoSEQ multiplex PCR; TCRdb keeps in-frame clones, though not all of them. The table has more than 45,000 clones, about 90% seen once. Sequenced material: CD4+ or CD8+ T cells sorted from blood, taken in a trial of the OX40 agonist ivuxolimab. All receptors come from an adult with an advanced solid tumor such as melanoma, head and neck, liver or kidney cancer.

The chain employs TRBV5-1 and TRBJ2-7, with 9 bases aligning to TRBD2. The CDR3 runs to 15 residues. Germline V gives CDR1 SGHRS, CDR2 YFSETQ. J lost 1 base, V lost 5 bases, and 7 bases had no gene match. The CDR3 is CASSEGSGGSYEQYF. The CDR3 DNA sequence: TGCGCCAGCAGTGAAGGGAGCGGGGGGTCCTACGAGCAGTACTTC.

In its sample, this clone was seen once. V and J are TRBV18 and TRBJ2-1, with TRBD2 identical over 12 bases. V shed 3 bases, J shed 7 bases, and the junction held 1 base outside the gene matches. Germline values: CDR1 KGHSH, CDR2 LQKENI. The CDR3 length is 14 residues. CDR3 nucleotides: TGTGCCAGCTCACCGGGGACTAGCGGGAATGAGCAGTTCTTC. Residues: CASSPGTSGNEQFF.

CDR3 bases: TGTGCCAGCAGTTTATCGGGGCAGATCTATGGCTACACCTTC. Its translation: CASSLSGQIYGYTF. V and J are TRBV27 and TRBJ1-2, with D possibly TRBD1 on 5 matching bases. Germline lookup yields CDR1 MNHEY and CDR2 SMNVEV (reference sequence). The CDR3 is 14 residues long. V gave up 0 bases and J gave up 4 bases, with 9 bases separating them.

Details on this clone: Other DNA sequences in this specimen translate into the identical CDR3. The chain recombines TRBV6-1 with TRBJ2-2, with D uncertain. The CDR3 runs 14 residues. CDR1 MNHNS and CDR2 SASEGT come from the germline V gene. The V and J ends lost 5 bases and 4 bases respectively, with 11 bases between them. CDR3 DNA: TGTGCCAGCAGTCCTACACGGACCACCGGGGAGCTGTTTTTT. Translation gives CASSPTRTTGELFF.

The chain is built from TRBV5-6 and TRBJ2-2; D is undetermined. The ends were cut back, 1 base at V and 7 bases at J, with 8 bases in the middle. This CDR3 is 13 amino acids long. The V gene's germline CDR1 is SGHDT and CDR2 YYEEEE. CDR3 sequence reads: CASSLTWGGELFF. As DNA, the CDR3 is TGTGCCAGCAGCTTGACGTGGGGCGGGGAGCTGTTTTTT.

Worth noting for this clone: The sample has other DNA sequences that encode this CDR3 too. The CDR3 protein is CASSLRGVDTGELFF. CDR3 nucleotide sequence: TGCGCCAGCAGCTTAAGGGGAGTGGACACCGGGGAGCTGTTTTTT. The gene calls are TRBV5-1 and TRBJ2-2; D may match TRBD1 or TRBD2 (5 bases each). Between the trimmed V and J ends, which lost 2 bases and 3 bases, there was a span of 11 bases. The CDR3 contains 15 residues. CDR1 SGHRS and CDR2 YFSETQ come from the germline V gene.